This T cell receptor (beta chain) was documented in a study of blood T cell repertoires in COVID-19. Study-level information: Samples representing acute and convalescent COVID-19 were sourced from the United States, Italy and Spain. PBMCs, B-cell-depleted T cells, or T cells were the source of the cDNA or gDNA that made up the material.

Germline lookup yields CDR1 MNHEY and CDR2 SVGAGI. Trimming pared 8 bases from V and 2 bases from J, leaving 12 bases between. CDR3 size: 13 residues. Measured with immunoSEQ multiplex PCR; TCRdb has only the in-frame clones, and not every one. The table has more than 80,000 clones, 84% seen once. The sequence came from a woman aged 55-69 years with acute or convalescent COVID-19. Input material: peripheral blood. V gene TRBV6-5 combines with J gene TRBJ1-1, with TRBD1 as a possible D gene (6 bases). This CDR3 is CASCWGPNTEAFF. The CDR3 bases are TGTGCCAGCTGTTGGGGGCCCAACACTGAAGCTTTCTTT.